This entry lists 18 T cell receptor beta chains sequenced from one sample in a study of T cells in Graves' hyperthyroidism and ophthalmopathy. Researchers took RNA transcripts and amplified the TCR beta CDR3 regions from them. The TCR CDR3 first-round RT-PCR relied on the HTBI primer set. In TCRdb, the multiplex PCR reads were re-called with MiXCR into one record per CDR3 protein. This sample yields about 640,000 distinct CDR3 sequences, of which around 20% are seen a single time; 34% belongs to the top ten. Sequencing used blood. The source of these receptors is a man aged 25-40 years with Graves' ophthalmopathy.

This clonotype was detected ten times or more. The rearrangement links TRBV30 to TRBJ2-1; no clear D gene. Germline V gene data show CDR1 as GTSNPN and CDR2 as SVGIG (reference sequence). CDR3 size: 12 residues. Trimming removed 1 base from V and 8 bases from J, with 9 bases in between. CDR3: CAWSDSHDEQFF. The CDR3 region has the DNA TGTGCCTGGAGTGACTCCCACGATGAGCAGTTCTTC.

In its sample, this clonotype was seen many times. The rearrangement uses TRBV28 and TRBJ1-5; TRBD1 aligns across 9 bases. Germline lookup yields CDR1 MDHEN and CDR2 SYDVKM. The CDR3 is made up of 14 amino acids. J gave up 4 bases and V 6 bases, and 4 bases lay outside the gene matches. The DNA for the CDR3 is TGTGCCAGCAGGTATGGGACAGGGAATCAGCCCCAGCATTTT. It specifies CASRYGTGNQPQHF.

The rearrangement uses TRBV5-1 and TRBJ2-3; weak D call: TRBD2 (5 bases). CDR1 SGHRS and CDR2 YFSETQ come from the germline V gene. Trimming took off 4 bases at V and 3 bases at J, with 9 bases between the two ends. This CDR3 contains 13 residues. CDR3 amino acids: CASSISVTDTQYF. The CDR3 DNA reads TGCGCCAGCAGCATTAGCGTTACAGATACGCAGTATTTT. The complete variable domain, with remaining parts taken from reference TRBV5-1 and TRBJ2-3, reads KAGVTQTPRYLIKTRGQQVTLSCSPISGHRSVSWYQQTPGQGLQFLFEYFSETQRNKGNFPGRFSGRQFSNSRSEMNVSTLELGDSALYLCASSISVTDTQYFGPGTRLTVL.

The CDR3 DNA reads as TGTGCCAGCGCCGGGACTAGCGCCTACAATGAGCAGTTCTTC. Translation: CASAGTSAYNEQFF. The chain has TRBV28 and TRBJ2-1, with 10 bases fitting TRBD2. This CDR3 contains 14 residues. The V segment lost 8 bases and the J segment 2 bases; nucleotides outside the gene matches: 3. Germline CDR1 is MDHEN and CDR2 is SYDVKM.

This clonotype was observed a few times. V is TRBV5-6 and J is TRBJ2-3; D gene ambiguous. Germline CDR1 and CDR2: SGHDT and YYEEEE. The CDR3 is 15 residues long. Trimming removed 3 bases at V and 4 bases at J, with 15 bases between. CDR3: CASSSRERVPDTQYF. CDR3 sequence (DNA): TGTGCCAGCAGCTCTAGGGAAAGGGTGCCAGATACGCAGTATTTT.

This clonotype was counted ten times or more. This chain connects TRBV20-1 to TRBJ2-3; no definite D call. Germline V CDR1 and CDR2: DFQATT, SNEGSKA (reference sequence). Trimming cost V 6 bases and J 1 base, with 17 bases left between them. There are 15 residues in the CDR3. The CDR3 DNA follows: TGCAGTGCCCCCGTAGGTGGCTCCCGCACAGATACGCAGTATTTT. It codes for CSAPVGGSRTDTQYF.

The chain employs TRBV5-1 and TRBJ2-5; TRBD1 matches 7 bases. The CDR3 runs to 16 residues. V shed 0 bases, J shed 3 bases, and the junction held 8 bases outside the gene matches. Looked up from germline, CDR1 is SGHRS and CDR2 is YFSETQ. This CDR3 reads CASSLALGQGEETQYF. CDR3 nucleotides: TGCGCCAGCAGCTTGGCTTTGGGGCAGGGGGAAGAGACCCAGTACTTC.

This clonotype was counted ten times or more. The rearrangement uses TRBV11-2 and TRBJ1-5; 7 nucleotides align to TRBD1. The CDR3 covers 12 residues. Trimming at V came to 3 bases and at J to 12 bases, leaving 5 bases not matched to a gene. CDR1 is SGHAT and CDR2 is FQNNGV in the germline V gene. The CDR3 loop is CASSLTGTDQHF. CDR3 coding DNA: TGTGCCAGCAGCTTGACAGGGACCGACCAGCATTTT.

The rearrangement links TRBV28 to TRBJ2-2, with D unresolved. The CDR3 spans 15 residues. V lost 5 bases and J 0 bases, leaving 10 bases between the germline ends. Germline-derived CDR1 and CDR2 are MDHEN and SYDVKM. CDR3 loop: CASSHPSANTGELFF. The CDR3 coding sequence is TGTGCCAGCAGTCACCCCAGCGCGAACACCGGGGAGCTGTTTTTT. Drawing the rest from reference TRBV28 and TRBJ2-2, the complete variable domain is DVKVTQSSRYLVKRTGEKVFLECVQDMDHENMFWYRQDPGLGLRLIYFSYDVKMKEKGDIPEGYSVSREKKERFSLILESASTNQTSMYLCASSHPSANTGELFFGEGSRLTVL.

This clonotype was seen only a few times. J is TRBJ2-3 and V is TRBV20-1; TRBD2 agrees at 8 bases. This CDR3 is 14 amino acids long. The germline V gene has CDR1 DFQATT and CDR2 SNEGSKA (reference sequence). The V and J ends lost 0 bases and 5 bases, in that order; junction bases with no gene match: 4. The DNA of the CDR3 is TGCAGTGCTAGAGATGTGGCGGGAGGAGATACGCAGTATTTT. Translating gives CSARDVAGGDTQYF.

Comments on this clonotype: A much larger clonotype is one base distant, so this may be a read error. The chain joins TRBV6-2 or TRBV6-3 to TRBJ1-5; a weak D match, TRBD1 (5 bases). The germline gives CDR1 MNHEY, CDR2 SVGEGT. V gave up 2 bases and J gave up 11 bases, with 19 bases separating them. The CDR3 covers 15 residues. This CDR3 reads CASSYRGEFFQSQHF. The CDR3 DNA is TGTGCCAGCAGTTACAGGGGCGAATTTTTCCAGTCCCAGCATTTT.

Written as DNA, the CDR3 is TGTGCCAGCAGCTTAGATACAGGGGGGACCGGGGAGCTGTTTTTT. This translates into CASSLDTGGTGELFF. The V call is TRBV7-9, the J call TRBJ2-2; 8 bases match TRBD1. V lost 1 base and J lost 5; bases outside the gene matches: 3. Germline loops: CDR1 SEHNR, CDR2 FQNEAQ (reference sequence). The CDR3 sequence is 15 residues long.

This chain joins TRBV2 and TRBJ2-7; tentatively, D is TRBD1 (6 bases). V lost 10 bases, J lost 0 bases, and 16 bases lay in between. Germline V CDR1 and CDR2: SNHLY, FYNNEI. The CDR3 runs to 14 residues. The CDR3 nucleotides read TGTGCCATCGTGACAGGCTTGGGCTCCTACGAGCAGTACTTC. Protein: CAIVTGLGSYEQYF.

This clonotype appeared many times. This chain uses TRBV28 with TRBJ2-5, with no clear D. Trimming removed 5 bases from V and 5 bases from J, with 18 bases in between. Germline CDR1 and CDR2: MDHEN and SYDVKM. The CDR3 spans 15 residues. The CDR3 DNA is TGTGCCAGCAGTGTCAGGACCGCCGTGCGGGAGACCCAGTACTTC. The encoded protein is CASSVRTAVRETQYF.

The gene calls are TRBV6-1 and TRBJ1-3, with a weak D call TRBD1 (6 bases). The V and J ends lost 5 bases and 0 bases respectively, with 20 bases between them. There are 18 residues in the CDR3. Germline V CDR1 and CDR2: MNHNS, SASEGT. The CDR3 loop is CASSNWGGQLLSGNTIYF. The CDR3 DNA follows: TGTGCCAGCAGTAATTGGGGAGGACAGCTTCTCTCTGGAAACACCATATATTTT.

This clonotype was observed many times. The chain has TRBV20-1 and TRBJ1-1, with D possibly matching TRBD1 (6 bases). The germline V gene encodes CDR1 DFQATT and CDR2 SNEGSKA (reference sequence). There are 13 residues in the CDR3. V dropped 6 bases and J dropped 11 bases, with 22 bases sitting between them. The CDR3, as DNA: TGCAGTGCCTCGAGGGAGGGGGGATTATCGGCTTTCTTT. Translating gives CSASREGGLSAFF.

The chain combines TRBV19 with TRBJ2-7; 9 bases match TRBD2. Per the germline V gene, CDR1 is LNHDA and CDR2 is SQIVND (reference sequence). The V and J ends lost 5 bases and 3 bases, in that order; junction bases with no gene match: 11. The CDR3 consists of 16 residues. The CDR3 region has the DNA TGTGCCAGTAGTGCCGCCTTTAGCGGGAGTTACTACGAGCAGTACTTC. The encoded protein is CASSAAFSGSYYEQYF. The full variable domain, with the rest looked up from reference TRBV19 and TRBJ2-7, is DGGITQSPKYLFRKEGQNVTLSCEQNLNHDAMYWYRQDPGQGLRLIYYSQIVNDFQKGDIAEGYSVSREKKESFPLTVTSAQKNPTAFYLCASSAAFSGSYYEQYFGPGTRLTVT.

This clonotype was seen ten or more times. V and J are TRBV4-2 and TRBJ1-4; the D is unclear. Trimming removed 0 bases at V and 10 bases at J, with 12 bases between. The V gene's germline CDR1 is LGHNA and CDR2 YNFKEQ. The CDR3 is 14 residues long. The CDR3 loop reads CASSQDSGVVKLFF. The DNA for the CDR3 is TGTGCCAGCAGCCAAGATTCAGGTGTTGTAAAACTGTTTTTT.